This T cell receptor beta chain is from a study of Ad26.COV2.S vaccination and SARS-CoV-2 variants. Across the study: Into the muscle, Ad26.COV2.S was dosed once or twice, 56 days apart.

Trimming took 0 bases from V and 7 from J, leaving 4 bases between them. The CDR3 runs to 13 residues. Germline V gene sequence: CDR1 SEHNR, CDR2 FQNEAQ (reference sequence). Profiled with immunoSEQ multiplex PCR; TCRdb holds only in-frame clones, not every one. The sample lists some 420,000 clones; 88% were seen once. This sample's treatment: around 19 received Ad26.COV2.S at low or high dose, single or two shots; about 5 received placebo; per-sample allocation not given. Sample collection was performed on day 63 after the first vaccine or placebo injection. The material sequenced was peripheral blood, taken in a trial of Ad26.COV2.S vaccine versus placebo. The sequence came from a person aged 18-65 years who received the Ad26.COV2.S COVID-19 vaccine or a placebo. V usage is TRBV7-9 and J usage is TRBJ1-6; no definite D call. The CDR3 sequence is CASSLAENSPLHF. Here the CDR3 DNA reads TGTGCCAGCAGCTTAGCGGAAAATTCACCCCTCCACTTT.